This T cell receptor beta chain was documented in a study of cytomegalovirus exposure and HLA in healthy donors. The wider study: The study placed around 80% of its 398 genotyped donors in the Caucasian-associated ancestry cluster. Study results and caveats: According to reports, the classifier identified cytomegalovirus status with high specificity and sensitivity. It was shown in a later analysis that HLA-associated TCR beta chains were more clonally expanded than other, equally common chains.

It was with 60 Vbeta and 13 Jbeta primers that the PCR ran. Assay: immunoSEQ multiplex PCR; the TCRdb copy retains only in-frame clones and omits some. The sample includes more than 150,000 clones, around 80% seen only once; the top ten take over 5.5%. Regarding this clone: Its specificity is not known.

The CDR3 length is 15 residues. In germline, CDR1 is MGHRA, CDR2 YSYEKL. The ends were cut back, 3 bases at V and 5 bases at J, with 16 bases in the middle. The chain combines TRBV4-1 with TRBJ1-1; D is possibly TRBD1 (5 bases). Material for sequencing was PBMCs. The sequence derives from a man aged 35 to 55 in good health and CMV-seropositive. The CDR3 sequence is CASSQAVPKGTEAFF. The CDR3 region has the DNA TGCGCCAGCAGCCAGGCAGTCCCTAAGGGGACTGAAGCTTTCTTT.